A single sample is the source of the 7 T cell receptor beta chains below, sequenced in a study of CD8+CD57+ T cells in acquired aplastic anemia. Genomic DNA provided the template from which TCR beta VDJ and CDR3 profiles were obtained. TCRdb recomputed calls from the reads with MiXCR, one row per CDR3 protein. The repertoire holds approximately 260,000 distinct CDR3 sequences, with roughly 82% as singletons. Patients selected for sequencing had displayed CD8+CD57+ cell expansion by flow cytometry. The material sequenced was sorted CD4+, CD8+, or CD8+CD57+ T cells (not recorded which) from PBMCs. These receptors were obtained from a human donor with aplastic anemia.

Concerning this clonotype: At one of its ends the junction is not consistent with the germline gene, which may arise from a read error. The chain combines TRBV7-9 with TRBJ2-3; TRBD2 matches 8 bases. Germline V CDR1 and CDR2: SEHNR, FQNEAQ (reference sequence). The CDR3 runs to 14 residues. The CDR3 DNA reads TGTGCCAGCAGCTTTGCAAGAGGCGGGGGGAGCGATGAGTTT. Protein sequence: CASSFARGGGSDEF.

For this clonotype: The junction departs from the called germline gene at one end, perhaps through a read error. The chain is built from TRBV7-9 and TRBJ2-5; D may correspond to TRBD1 or TRBD2 (5 bases each). Germline V gene data show CDR1 as SEHNR and CDR2 as FQNEAQ (reference sequence). The CDR3 runs to 15 residues. The CDR3 sequence: CASSLLAGATETEYF. DNA of the CDR3: TGTGCCAGCAGCTTATTAGCCGGGGCAACAGAGACCGAGTACTTC.

Regarding this clonotype: Being one base from a much bigger clone, this may be a read error. The rearrangement links TRBV6-4 to TRBJ2-3; possible D gene TRBD1, 5 bases. The CDR3 runs to 14 residues. CDR1 and CDR2 (germline): MRHNA, SNTAGT. The CDR3 loop is CASSDSAETDTRYF. DNA of the CDR3: TGTGCCAGCAGTGACTCGGCCGAGACAGATACGCGGTATTTT.

The chain has TRBV10-2 and TRBJ2-5; D not certain. Looked up from germline, CDR1 is WSHSY and CDR2 is SAAADI. Trimming left V 0 bases short and J 5 bases short, with 4 bases between. The CDR3 extends over 12 amino acids. The CDR3 region has the DNA TGCGCCAGCAGTGAGTCTTCGGAGACCCAGTACTTC. It yields the protein CASSESSETQYF.

V and J are TRBV7-8 and TRBJ2-1; D ambiguous. The germline V gene has CDR1 SGHVS and CDR2 FQNEAQ. There are 16 residues in the CDR3. Trimming cost V 2 bases and J 10 bases, with 21 bases left between them. CDR3 sequence reads: CASSLSSYSSSYEQFF. In DNA, the CDR3 is TGTGCCAGCAGCTTATCGTCCTACTCGAGCTCCTACGAGCAGTTCTTC.

In its sample, this clonotype was seen once. V usage is TRBV7-9 and J usage is TRBJ2-7, with D perhaps assigned TRBD1 or TRBD2 (6 bases each). V was clipped by 4 bases and J by 10 bases, with 23 bases between them. CDR3 size: 15 residues. Germline-derived CDR1 and CDR2 are SEHNR and FQNEAQ (reference sequence). DNA of the CDR3: TGTGCCAGCAGCTGGTTGGGGGGCGGCAGGGACAACCAGTACTTC. It encodes CASSWLGGGRDNQYF.

This sequence joins TRBV9 and TRBJ1-1; D gene unclear. CDR1 SGDLS and CDR2 YYNGEE come from the germline V gene. Trimming removed 0 bases at V and 1 base at J, with 10 bases between. The CDR3 consists of 15 residues. In nucleotides, the CDR3 is TGTGCCAGCAGCGTAGATGGCGTTGGGAACACTGAAGCTTTCTTT. The encoded protein is CASSVDGVGNTEAFF.